One T cell receptor beta chain is described in this entry. The target of this receptor is not known. Base qualities are not provided; no much larger clone lies one nucleotide away. Thawed unstimulated PBMCs were stained for CD3, CD4 and CD8 and FACS-sorted into CD3+CD4+ and CD3+CD8+ populations. Each of the 8 studied subjects was randomized to immunosuppression withdrawal. Genomic DNA was isolated with the Qiagen DNeasy Blood and Tissue Kit. The data derive from a study of T cell clones after liver transplantation (dated by TCRdb to the late 2010s). For context, the study as a whole: ITN030ST, the source of the samples, was a randomized trial that attempted immunosuppression withdrawal within 2 years of liver transplantation. Of the eight recipients, a few were HCV-positive, while the remaining recipients had been transplanted for non-autoimmune, non-viral indications. Blood samples were collected pre-transplant, pre-randomization before withdrawal, and post-randomization after either full withdrawal or failed withdrawal. A cohort of 8 liver transplant recipients was studied, of whom 3 were classified as tolerant and 5 as non-tolerant. Third party-reactive TCRbeta sequences were also identified from pre-transplant MLRs to serve as an antigen-independent comparator for donor-reactive sequences. Subjects received no induction therapy and standard immunosuppression until randomization at 12-24 months post-transplant. Tolerance was defined as complete withdrawal of immunosuppression for at least one year without a rise in liver enzymes beyond twice the upper limit of normal. Donor-reactive T cell clones were identified by TCRbeta sequencing following a pre-transplant mixed lymphocyte reaction and were subsequently tracked in post-transplant blood.

What the study reported, not specific to this receptor: Low numbers of available donor cells limited the measurable donor-reactive repertoire in a couple of subjects. Because no allograft tissue specimens were available, donor-reactive T cells may have migrated into the graft instead of being deleted. When repertoire turnover was accounted for, significantly reduced detection of donor-reactive sequences was found in 7 of 8 subjects for CD4 and in 8 of 8 subjects for CD8. Circulating donor-reactive CD4 TCRbeta sequences fell significantly post-transplant in most of the 8 subjects, irrespective of tolerance or HCV status. Because of small, heterogeneous patient numbers and non-standardized post-transplant time points, the conclusions were only preliminary. The decline in donor-reactive sequences exceeded the decline in third party-reactive sequences, suggesting partial antigen-specific deletion that was unrelated to withdrawal success.

A distance of 5 bases separates the germline ends of V and J, which lose 6 bases and 6 bases respectively. The germline V gene encodes CDR1 MNHNS and CDR2 SASEGT. From the cysteine through the phenylalanine, the CDR3 covers 11 amino acids. Of the read, only the CDR3 DNA is kept; its 33 bases are in frame from base 1. High-throughput TCRbeta CDR3 sequencing of frozen genomic DNA was performed by immunoSEQ, with PCR amplification, mapping, bias correction and internal controls included. Per the original workflow: Only productive rearrangements were retained, with each unique TCRbeta sequence defined by its CDR3 nucleotide sequence together with its V and J gene. Donor-reactive sequences required at least 5-fold expansion in CFSE-low cells versus unstimulated pre-transplant cells and at least 0.01% frequency. Per-subject minimum frequency thresholds, based on the lowest-template unstimulated sample, ensured at least 90% detection power. Jensen-Shannon divergence between the top 1000 TCRbeta sequences post-transplant and pre-transplant was used to measure repertoire turnover. Two-sided Fisher's exact tests were used to test for changes in how often donor-reactive sequences were detected. Entries here come from immuneACCESS through TCRdb and include only in-frame sequences with V and J called. Some clones fail to appear in such tables; in the studies checked, an unresolved V gene covers under half of the shortfall, and the cause of the remainder is unknown. V, J and clone size reflect that table, while D and trimming were determined from the DNA. The sample contains 65,000 to 85,000 clones, roughly 84% of them found a single time. The ten most abundant clones make up 2% to 2.5% of the sample.

The TCR sequence derives from a human patient who received a liver transplant. The graft donor may be the source of some T cells after a transplant. The rearrangement combines TRBV6-1 with TRBJ2-2, with no D gene named confidently. The sample was CD4+ T cells from blood, taken around 48 months after liver transplant. At the DNA level, the sequence is TGTGCCAGCAGGCCCCCCGGGGAGCTGTTTTTT. Translated, it gives CASRPPGELFF.